This T cell receptor (beta chain) was sequenced in a study of tumor and adjacent non-tumor tissue in lung cancer (dated by TCRdb to between 2018 and 2020). Background on the whole study: By cancer type, the cohort comprised eleven to twelve adenocarcinoma patients, a couple of squamous cell carcinoma patients and 1 small cell lung cancer patient. In total, sequencing yielded approximately 130,000,000 productive TCRbeta reads, which works out to an average of approximately 4 million reads per sample. Around 31 paired specimens, one tumor and one normal lung sample per patient, were profiled by TCRbeta CDR3 sequencing. The study compared bulk TCRbeta repertoires between lung tumor tissue and matched distant non-tumor lung tissue from 15 lung cancer patients. The 15 enrolled patients, of whom roughly 10 were men and 5 were women, were aged roughly 31 to 80 years and were diagnosed with TNM stage I to III disease. The investigation overall reported the following: TCR diversity was significantly higher in younger patients, and greater tumor TCR diversity was associated with shorter overall survival and shorter disease-free survival. The top 100 clones accounted for a significantly larger cumulative portion of the repertoire in normal lung than in tumor tissue. Tumor tissue showed significantly greater TCR diversity (inverse Simpson) than normal lung tissue (about 400 vs 180, P = 0.0075, Mann-Whitney U test). Because peripheral blood was not sequenced, the blood TCRbeta repertoires of the lung cancer patients in the study went unexamined. Only approximately 14 patients were in the cohort, and the authors stated that larger samples and more detailed clinical data are needed. Neither the sequencing platform nor unique molecular identifiers are named or mentioned anywhere in the methods.

This clonotype has only one observation. What antigen it recognizes has not been identified. This may stem from a read error, because a much larger clone lies one nucleotide away. The CDR3 goes from the cysteine to the phenylalanine over 14 residues. Of all the DNA, just the CDR3 is kept, 42 bases in frame from base 1. Via the germline V gene, CDR1 is SGHAT and CDR2 FQNNGV. Library preparation used multiplex PCR. Sequencer: Illumina HiSeq 2500. TCRbeta libraries were constructed through three rounds of nested PCR with primers (Table S4) according to protocols modified from ARM-PCR. Before sequencing, PCR products in the 200-500 bp range were cut out of the gel and cleaned up using the QIAquick gel extraction kit. In the source study's methods: Trimmomatic was used to clean the reads, FLASH was used to merge the reads into complete CDR3 sequences, and MiTCR was used to assign the reads to V(D)J germline segments. VDJtools was used to compute clonal diversity as the inverse Simpson's index. A read counted as productive if the sequence was in-frame and lacked a premature stop codon. TCRdb took the public reads, trimmed them with fastp at Q25, ran MiXCR for clone calling and kept in-frame beta chains. CDR3 protein sequences are deduplicated, and each keeps its most common genes and DNA. The V and J calls were not made by the authors but by TCRdb's processing. In this sample the table shows 77,000 or so distinct CDR3 sequences, more than 65% of which occur a single time. Under 50% of the sample belongs to the ten largest clones.

RNA was isolated from bulk, unsorted tissue, and RNA quality was assessed with a NanoDrop ND-1000 and an Agilent 2100. Normal lung samples were distant non-tumor tissue taken more than 3 cm from the tumor edge. Newly diagnosed lung cancer patients without prior chemotherapy who had been admitted for thoracic surgery in China between August and November 2014 were enrolled as donors. The study excluded patients who had received radiotherapy or chemotherapy before or who had another cancer at the same time. Pieces of surgical tissue measuring roughly 1-2.2 cm3 were kept in RNAlater solution and held at -80 degrees C until needed.

This sequence was found in an older man with non-small cell lung cancer. Input material: distant non-tumor lung tissue. The chain joins TRBV11-2 to TRBJ1-1, with no confidently assigned D gene. The base sequence is TGTGCCAGGAGCTTAGGGTTCACAGCGACGGAAGCTTTCTTT. It encodes CARSLGFTATEAFF.